This TCR beta chain was documented in a study of blood T cell repertoires in COVID-19. Background on the study: Acute and convalescent COVID-19 samples came from the United States, Italy and Spain. PBMCs, B-cell-depleted T cells, or T cells were the source of the cDNA or gDNA that made up the material.

Authors' processing steps: Amplification from reference gene primers served as the basis for estimated nucleated cell counts. Assay: immunoSEQ multiplex PCR; the TCRdb copy retains only in-frame clones and omits some. V, J and clone size were drawn from that table, and D and trimming were deduced from the DNA. The profile shows around 110,000 clones, over 75% of them singletons. The ends lost 1 base at V and 1 base at J; junction bases unmatched: 5. Germline-derived CDR1 and CDR2 are SQVTM and ANQGSEA. The CDR3 has 15 amino acids. The sequence was obtained from a human donor with active COVID-19. The donor label of this sample is uncertain. Sequences were obtained from peripheral blood. The genes are TRBV29-1 and TRBJ2-3; 7 nucleotides align to TRBD2. The CDR3 loop is CSVEGGEGGTDTQYF. The CDR3, as DNA: TGCAGCGTTGAAGGGGGGGAGGGCGGCACAGATACGCAGTATTTT.